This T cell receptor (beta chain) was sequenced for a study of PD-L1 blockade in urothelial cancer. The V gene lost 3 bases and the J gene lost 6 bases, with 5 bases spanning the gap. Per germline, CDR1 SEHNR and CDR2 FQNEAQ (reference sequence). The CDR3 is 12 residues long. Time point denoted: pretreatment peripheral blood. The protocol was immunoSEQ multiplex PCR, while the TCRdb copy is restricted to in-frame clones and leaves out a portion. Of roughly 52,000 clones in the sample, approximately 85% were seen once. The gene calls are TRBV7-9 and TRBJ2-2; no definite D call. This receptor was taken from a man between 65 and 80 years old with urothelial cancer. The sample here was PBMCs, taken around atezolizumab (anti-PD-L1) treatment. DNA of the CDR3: TGTGCCAGCAGCTTTGGAGCCGGGGAGCTGTTTTTT. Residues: CASSFGAGELFF.